This T cell receptor beta chain derives from a study of identical twins. This clonotype was observed at least ten times. CDR3 length: 14 residues. J gave up 7 bases and V 4 bases, and 9 bases lay outside the gene matches. CDR1 and CDR2 (germline): SGDLS, YYNGEE. In TCRdb, the 5' RACE reads were re-called with MiXCR into one record per CDR3 protein. There are a few hundred thousand distinct CDR3 sequences in the sample; roughly 9.9% occur only once, and 2.5% to 3% lies in the top ten. These records were also assigned to another study, of yellow fever vaccine responses in identical twins.

The sequencing input was PBMCs. This receptor was identified in a woman between 18 and 29 years old in good health. The V call is TRBV9, the J call TRBJ1-2, with 8 nucleotides matching TRBD1. CDR3 nucleotides: TGTGCCAGCAGCTCCACGCGACAGGGGTTTGGCTACACCTTC. It codes for CASSSTRQGFGYTF.